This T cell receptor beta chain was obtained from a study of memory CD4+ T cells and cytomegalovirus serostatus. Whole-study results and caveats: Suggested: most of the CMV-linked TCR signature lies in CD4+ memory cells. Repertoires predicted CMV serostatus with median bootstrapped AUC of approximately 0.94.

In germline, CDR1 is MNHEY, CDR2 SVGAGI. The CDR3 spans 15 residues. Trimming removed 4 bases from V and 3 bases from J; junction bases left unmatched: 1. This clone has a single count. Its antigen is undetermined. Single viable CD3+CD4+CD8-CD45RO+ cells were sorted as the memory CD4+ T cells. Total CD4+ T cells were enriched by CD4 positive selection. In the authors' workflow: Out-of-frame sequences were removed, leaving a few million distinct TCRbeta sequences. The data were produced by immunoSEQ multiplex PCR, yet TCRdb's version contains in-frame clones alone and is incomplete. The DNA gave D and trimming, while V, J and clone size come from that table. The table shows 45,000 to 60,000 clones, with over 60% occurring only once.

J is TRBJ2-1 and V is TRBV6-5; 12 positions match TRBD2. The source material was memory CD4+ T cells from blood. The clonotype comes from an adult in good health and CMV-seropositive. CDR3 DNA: TGTGCCAGCAGTTCTAGCGGGAGGGGCTACAATGAGCAGTTCTTC. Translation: CASSSSGRGYNEQFF.